This TCR beta chain came from a study of blood T cell repertoires in COVID-19. Study context: Samples representing acute and convalescent COVID-19 were sourced from the United States, Italy and Spain. T cells, B-cell-depleted T cells, or PBMCs supplied cDNA or gDNA.

Germline CDR1 is LNHDA and CDR2 is SQIVND (reference sequence). The CDR3 contains 17 residues. The V and J ends lost 4 bases and 2 bases, in that order; junction bases with no gene match: 4. Authors' processing steps: From reference gene primer amplification, estimates of nucleated cell counts were derived. TCRdb keeps only in-frame clones here, not all; method: immunoSEQ multiplex PCR. The DNA was the basis for D and trimming; V, J and clone size are from that table. The sample has 15,000 to 20,000 clones, 70% to 90% seen once; the top ten hold less than 3.5%. The sequence was collected from a human donor in a cohort sampled during active COVID-19. What was sequenced was peripheral blood. The chain recombines TRBV19 with TRBJ2-1; the match to TRBD2 covers 14 bases. In nucleotides, the CDR3 is TGTGCCAGTAGTAGGACTAGCGGGGGGTCACCCTACAATGAGCAGTTCTTC. This translates into CASSRTSGGSPYNEQFF.